The rows below give T cell receptor beta chains drawn from one sample of a study of T cells in localized non-small cell lung cancer. The method was immunoSEQ multiplex PCR; TCRdb's version includes in-frame clones alone and lacks a portion of them. Here the sample spans roughly 70,000 clones, 85% to 90% being singletons. The input for sequencing was peripheral blood, taken before any cancer treatment. These TCRs come from a male donor aged 60 or older with stage III squamous cell lung carcinoma. Each CDR3 is given with its conserved first and last residue. A D gene is named only where the DNA matches it firmly. A row's size may be missing; if present it is once, few, many or a size class.

>NA|TRBD2|TRBJ2-3|TRBV7-6
CASSRDSPRGGDTQYF
TGTGCCAGCAGTCGGGACTCCCCACGGGGGGGAGATACGCAGTATTTT
>NA|TRBD2|TRBJ2-1|TRBV19
CASRESGVYNEQFF
TGTGCCAGTCGAGAGAGCGGGGTATACAATGAGCAGTTCTTC
>NA|TRBD2|TRBJ2-7|TRBV27
CASSFLSGGSSYEQYF
TGTGCCAGCAGTTTCCTAAGCGGGGGAAGCTCCTACGAGCAGTACTTC
>NA|TRBD1|TRBJ2-5|TRBV6-5
CASSPRQGKGVTQYF
TGTGCCAGCAGTCCACGACAGGGGAAAGGGGTGACCCAGTACTTC
>NA|NA|TRBJ1-3|TRBV7-2
CASSIRVAGNTIYF
TGTGCCAGCAGCATCAGGGTGGCTGGAAACACCATATATTTT
>NA|NA|TRBJ1-1|TRBV6-6
CASSRTLDTEAFF
TGTGCCAGCAGTAGGACGTTGGACACTGAAGCTTTCTTT
>NA|NA|TRBJ1-5|TRBV7-2
CASSGNPGSNQPQHF
TGTGCCAGCAGCGGAAACCCCGGCAGCAATCAGCCCCAGCATTTT
>NA|NA|TRBJ2-6|TRBV28
CASSPNPIGQPGALSGANVLTF
TGTGCCAGCAGTCCAAATCCTATAGGACAACCAGGGGCACTCTCTGGGGCCAACGTCCTGACTTTC
>NA|NA|TRBJ1-5|TRBV27
CASSFQGVGNQPQHF
TGTGCCAGCAGTTTTCAGGGCGTCGGCAATCAGCCCCAGCATTTT
>few|NA|TRBJ1-1|TRBV19
CASSKMGNQNTEAFF
TGTGCCAGTAGTAAAATGGGAAACCAGAACACTGAAGCTTTCTTT
>once|TRBD2|TRBJ2-1|TRBV9
CASSVVSGGANEQFF
TGTGCCAGCAGCGTAGTTAGCGGGGGGGCGAATGAGCAGTTCTTC
>NA|NA|TRBJ2-2|TRBV9
CASSPRLFTGELFF
TGTGCCAGCAGCCCAAGACTGTTCACCGGGGAGCTGTTTTTT
>once|TRBD2|TRBJ2-1|TRBV2
CASSEGTSVPMEQFF
TGTGCCAGCAGTGAGGGGACTAGCGTGCCTATGGAGCAGTTCTTC
>NA|TRBD1|TRBJ1-1|TRBV5-4
CASSLGDRNTEAFF
TGTGCCAGCAGCCTTGGGGACAGGAACACTGAAGCTTTCTTT
>NA|NA|TRBJ2-2|TRBV27
CASRAMTGIERTGELFF
TGTGCCAGCAGGGCAATGACAGGTATCGAGAGAACCGGGGAGCTGTTTTTT
>NA|NA|TRBJ1-2|TRBV6-5
CASSEAPGGYTF
TGTGCCAGCAGTGAGGCCCCGGGGGGCTACACCTTC
>NA|TRBD1|TRBJ1-1|TRBV6-6
CASSYVGTGNTEAFF
TGTGCCAGCAGTTACGTAGGGACAGGGAACACTGAAGCTTTCTTT
>NA|NA|TRBJ1-5|TRBV5-5
CASSSGAGQPQHF
TGTGCCAGCAGCTCGGGAGCGGGTCAGCCCCAGCATTTT
>NA|TRBD1|TRBJ1-2|TRBV18
CASSEGAANYGYTF
TGTGCCAGCTCCGAGGGGGCTGCTAACTATGGCTACACCTTC
>NA|TRBD1|TRBJ2-6|TRBV9
CASSSPRAGGASGANVLTF
TGTGCCAGCAGCTCGCCGAGGGCAGGGGGAGCCTCTGGGGCCAACGTCCTGACTTTC
>NA|TRBD1|TRBJ1-4|TRBV6-5
CASRPQGANEKLFF
TGTGCCAGCAGACCGCAGGGGGCTAATGAAAAACTGTTTTTT
>NA|NA|TRBJ2-5|TRBV7-9
CASRAGRETQYF
TGTGCCAGCCGGGCAGGGCGGGAGACCCAGTACTTC
>NA|NA|TRBJ1-2|TRBV2
CASKPDTNYGYTF
TGTGCCAGCAAACCAGACACGAACTATGGCTACACCTTC
>NA|TRBD1|TRBJ2-1|TRBV6-1
CASRGTGAWNEQFF
TGTGCCAGCAGAGGGACAGGGGCTTGGAATGAGCAGTTCTTC
>NA|NA|TRBJ1-3|TRBV19
CASSADRPGNTIYF
TGTGCCAGTAGTGCGGACAGACCTGGAAACACCATATATTTT
>NA|NA|TRBJ2-2|TRBV5-1
CASSFTVRNTGELFF
TGCGCCAGCAGCTTTACGGTGCGGAACACCGGGGAGCTGTTTTTT
>NA|NA|TRBJ1-3|TRBV11-2
CASSSRTVSGNTIYF
TGTGCCAGCAGCTCGAGGACAGTCTCTGGAAACACCATATATTTT
>once|NA|TRBJ1-2|TRBV30
CAWKSGGIGFLYGYTF
TGTGCCTGGAAATCTGGGGGTATAGGCTTTTTGTATGGCTACACCTTC
>NA|NA|TRBJ2-3|TRBV4-3
CASSQDHVDSTDTQYF
TGCGCCAGCAGCCAAGATCACGTGGATAGCACAGATACGCAGTATTTT
>NA|TRBD1|TRBJ1-2|TRBV6-6
CASRPDRTGNYGYTF
TGTGCCAGCAGACCCGACCGGACAGGGAACTATGGCTACACCTTC
>NA|NA|TRBJ1-1|TRBV30
CAWSGSDITEAFF
TGTGCCTGGAGTGGCAGCGATATAACTGAAGCTTTCTTT
>NA|NA|TRBJ1-1|TRBV2
CASRAVDDTEAFF
TGTGCCAGCAGGGCGGTTGATGACACTGAAGCTTTCTTT
>NA|NA|TRBJ2-1|TRBV9
CASSVGGEEQFF
TGTGCCAGCAGCGTAGGGGGGGAGGAGCAGTTCTTC
>NA|TRBD1|TRBJ1-2|TRBV28
CASSTTRTGNGYTF
TGTGCCAGCAGTACTACACGGACAGGAAATGGCTACACCTTC
>NA|NA|TRBJ1-1|TRBV30
CAWIGQHEAFF
TGTGCCTGGATCGGGCAGCATGAAGCTTTCTTT
>NA|NA|TRBJ1-1|TRBV7-2
CASSLPELSGQAFF
TGTGCCAGCAGCTTACCGGAACTTAGTGGGCAAGCTTTCTTT
>NA|NA|TRBJ2-5|TRBV28
CASSLQGTGSVTQYF
TGTGCCAGCAGTTTACAGGGGACTGGGTCGGTGACCCAGTACTTC
>once|NA|TRBJ2-1|TRBV20-1
CSARLWVEQFF
TGCAGTGCTAGGTTATGGGTTGAGCAGTTCTTC
>NA|NA|TRBJ1-4|TRBV11-2
CASSLWPVGTRGEKLFF
TGTGCCAGCAGCTTATGGCCGGTGGGGACCAGGGGTGAAAAACTGTTTTTT
>NA|NA|TRBJ2-5|TRBV7-2
CASSRQTTQETQYF
TGTGCCAGCAGCAGACAGACGACCCAAGAGACCCAGTACTTC
>NA|NA|TRBJ2-1|TRBV11-1
CASSLKVVNAYNEQFF
TGTGCCAGCAGCTTAAAGGTTGTTAATGCCTACAATGAGCAGTTCTTC
>NA|NA|TRBJ1-2|TRBV5-4
CASSLVGRGNYGYTF
TGTGCCAGCAGCTTGGTAGGGAGAGGCAACTATGGCTACACCTTC
>NA|NA|TRBJ1-2|TRBV7-2
CASSKGAEYGYTF
TGTGCCAGCAGCAAAGGGGCAGAATATGGCTACACCTTC
>NA|NA|TRBJ1-5|TRBV10-3
CAISARDGDQPQHF
TGTGCCATCAGTGCGAGGGATGGGGATCAGCCCCAGCATTTT
>NA|TRBD1|TRBJ1-4|TRBV7-6
CASSWGDRANEKLFF
TGTGCCAGCAGCTGGGGGGACAGGGCTAATGAAAAACTGTTTTTT
>NA|NA|TRBJ2-3|TRBV19
CASSNRQGGTDTQYF
TGTGCCAGTAGCAACCGACAGGGAGGGACAGATACGCAGTATTTT
>NA|NA|TRBJ1-5|TRBV21-1
CASSRRALGNQPQHF
TGTGCCAGCAGCCGTCGAGCTTTAGGCAATCAGCCCCAGCATTTT
>NA|NA|TRBJ2-2|TRBV19
CASSQLPNTGELFF
TGTGCCAGTAGTCAATTACCGAACACCGGGGAGCTGTTTTTT
>NA|NA|TRBJ1-1|TRBV5-1
CASSLGTDQNTEAFF
TGCGCCAGCAGCTTGGGAACCGACCAGAACACTGAAGCTTTCTTT
>NA|NA|TRBJ1-6|TRBV7-2
CASSLVGGEHSPLHF
TGTGCCAGCAGCTTAGTCGGGGGTGAGCATTCACCCCTCCACTTT
>NA|TRBD1|TRBJ1-6|TRBV28
CASTLGQDNSPLHF
TGTGCCAGCACTCTGGGACAGGATAATTCACCCCTCCACTTT
>NA|NA|TRBJ1-5|TRBV5-1
CASSLGDDQPQHF
TGCGCCAGCAGCTTGGGCGACGATCAGCCCCAGCATTTT
>NA|NA|TRBJ2-5|TRBV5-1
CASSLAGGVETQYF
TGCGCCAGCAGCTTGGCCGGGGGAGTGGAGACCCAGTACTTC
>NA|NA|TRBJ1-5|TRBV4-2
CASSHNTISNQPQHF
TGTGCCAGCAGCCACAACACCATTAGCAATCAGCCCCAGCATTTT
>once|TRBD1|TRBJ1-2|TRBV4-2
CASSRPDRDYGYTF
TGTGCCAGCAGCCGTCCGGACAGGGATTATGGCTACACCTTC
>NA|TRBD2|TRBJ2-3|TRBV12-5
CASGSGTRVSGTDTQYF
TGTGCTAGTGGTTCGGGGACTAGAGTAAGTGGCACAGATACGCAGTATTTT
>NA|NA|TRBJ1-1|TRBV4-1
CASSQEWRVEAFF
TGCGCCAGCAGCCAAGAGTGGCGGGTGGAAGCTTTCTTT
>NA|TRBD1|TRBJ1-5|TRBV9
CASSVGQGHYQPQHF
TGTGCCAGCAGCGTTGGACAGGGGCATTATCAGCCCCAGCATTTT
>NA|NA|TRBJ2-2|TRBV7-3
CASSSAGTRNGELFF
TGTGCCAGCAGCTCCGCCGGGACCAGAAACGGGGAGCTGTTTTTT
>few|NA|TRBJ1-2|TRBV4-3
CASSPQVNANYGYTF
TGCGCCAGCAGCCCTCAGGTTAACGCTAACTATGGCTACACCTTC